One and the same sample provided the 30 T cell receptor beta chains below, sequenced in a study of a mutant IDH1 vaccine in newly diagnosed glioma. The antigens of these receptors remain unknown. As for time point: week 35, safety follow-up. Each dose of the vaccine consisted of 300 ug of mutant IDH1 20-mer peptide, with topical imiquimod. Only in-frame clones appear in the TCRdb table, and some are missing; sequencing was by immunoSEQ multiplex PCR. The data contain about 68,000 clones, 84% of them singletons. The sequencing here drew on PBMCs, taken from a glioma patient whose treatment included an IDH1 peptide vaccine. The receptors were sampled from a man younger than 35 with glioma.

In DNA, the CDR3 is TGTGCCAGCAGCCCGGCAAGGGGGAGGACAGAGTTGAACACTGAAGCTTTCTTT. Residues: CASSPARGRTELNTEAFF. This sequence joins TRBV4-2 and TRBJ1-1; maybe TRBD1 (6 bases). V lost 4 bases and J 0 bases, leaving 21 bases between the germline ends. Germline V gives CDR1 LGHNA, CDR2 YNFKEQ. This CDR3 is built from 18 residues.

The V call is TRBV27, the J call TRBJ2-7, with D perhaps matching TRBD1 or TRBD2 (5 bases each). Germline V CDR1 and CDR2: MNHEY, SMNVEV (reference sequence). The CDR3 sequence is 12 residues long. The V and J ends lost 4 bases and 5 bases respectively, with 9 bases between them. CDR3 in amino acids: CASSSLGDEQYF. The CDR3 DNA sequence: TGTGCCAGCAGTTCATTGGGGGACGAGCAGTACTTC.

This clone was observed once. CDR3 amino acids: CASSLGQYTGELFF. CDR3 in DNA: TGCGCCAGCAGCCTGGGACAGTACACCGGGGAGCTGTTTTTT. The chain has TRBV5-1 and TRBJ2-2, with 7 bases that match TRBD1. The ends lost 4 bases at V and 3 bases at J; junction bases unmatched: 3. The germline V gene encodes CDR1 SGHRS and CDR2 YFSETQ. This CDR3 has 14 residues.

The chain joins TRBV9 to TRBJ2-5; 9 bases align to TRBD1. Per the germline V gene, CDR1 is SGDLS and CDR2 is YYNGEE. This CDR3 region has 15 residues. With 0 bases clipped from V and 3 bases from J, the junction kept 3 bases outside the gene matches. Here the CDR3 DNA reads TGTGCCAGCAGCGTAGTGGGACAGGGCAAAGAGACCCAGTACTTC. Its protein is CASSVVGQGKETQYF.

CDR3 protein: CASSLTPPQGFEQYF. CDR3 DNA: TGTGCCAGCAGCCTTACTCCTCCCCAGGGGTTCGAGCAGTACTTC. The V and J genes are TRBV7-9 and TRBJ2-7; weak D call: TRBD1 (6 bases). Germline CDR1 reads SEHNR; CDR2 reads FQNEAQ (reference sequence). The CDR3 is made up of 15 amino acids. The V end lost 5 bases, the J end lost 6 bases, and 20 bases lay between the germline ends.

This chain uses TRBV11-2 with TRBJ2-7, with TRBD2 matching 10 bases. Germline assignment: CDR1 SGHAT and CDR2 FQNNGV. V trimming: 5 bases; J trimming: 7 bases; junction bases outside the gene matches: 17. This CDR3 region has 17 residues. CDR3 region: CASSRVTSAGGPGEQYF. The CDR3 nucleotides read TGTGCCAGCAGCCGCGTAACTTCAGCGGGAGGGCCGGGTGAGCAGTACTTC.

The V call is TRBV5-1, the J call TRBJ2-7; TRBD1 matches 7 bases. In germline, CDR1 is SGHRS, CDR2 YFSETQ. This CDR3 has 12 amino acids. The V and J ends lost 4 bases and 4 bases, in that order; junction bases with no gene match: 2. The CDR3 loop reads CASSDREYEQYF. CDR3 sequence (DNA): TGCGCCAGCAGCGACAGGGAATACGAGCAGTACTTC.

The V call is TRBV10-3, the J call TRBJ1-1; D ambiguous. Trimming took 2 bases from V and 5 from J, leaving 9 bases between them. Germline V lookup: CDR1 ENHRY, CDR2 SYGVKD. The CDR3 runs 13 residues. The CDR3 DNA reads TGTGCCATCAGTGAGGGGGAGCGGACTGAAGCTTTCTTT. Translating it yields CAISEGERTEAFF.

This clone was observed once. This chain uses TRBV15 with TRBJ1-5, with 8 bases identical to TRBD1. This CDR3 comprises 14 residues. Unmatched junction bases numbered 4, after V lost 4 bases and J lost 5 bases. The V gene's germline CDR1 is LNHNV and CDR2 YYDKDF (reference sequence). CDR3 loop: CATSTDRADQPQHF. CDR3 bases: TGTGCCACCAGCACGGACAGGGCAGATCAGCCCCAGCATTTT.

CDR3 amino acids: CASSSRILSGSSYEQYF. The CDR3 DNA reads TGTGCCAGTAGTTCCCGGATATTGAGCGGGAGCTCCTACGAGCAGTACTTC. The chain carries TRBV19 and TRBJ2-7; 8 nucleotides agree with TRBD2. CDR3 length: 17 residues. Germline lookup yields CDR1 LNHDA and CDR2 SQIVND (reference sequence). V was pared by 5 bases and J by 0 bases, with 12 bases of the junction left unmatched.

V is TRBV6-5 and J is TRBJ1-1; D gene unclear. The CDR3 covers 16 residues. The ends were cut back, 2 bases at V and 1 base at J, with 14 bases in the middle. The germline CDR1 and CDR2 sequences are MNHEY and SVGAGI. The CDR3 loop is CASSYRQSRRNTEAFF. Written as DNA, the CDR3 is TGTGCCAGCAGTTACCGTCAGAGCCGCAGGAACACTGAAGCTTTCTTT.

This clone was seen only once. The chain recombines TRBV4-1 with TRBJ2-3, with 8 bases aligning to TRBD1. With 4 bases clipped from V and 2 bases from J, the junction kept 14 bases outside the gene matches. CDR1 and CDR2 from the germline V gene are MGHRA and YSYEKL. The CDR3 sequence is 18 residues long. The CDR3 loop reads CASSRPGQDRRYTDTQYF. The CDR3 DNA reads as TGCGCCAGCAGCCGTCCGGGACAGGACAGAAGGTACACAGATACGCAGTATTTT.

This chain connects TRBV19 to TRBJ1-1; D remains ambiguous. Trimming cost V 2 bases and J 2 bases, with 9 bases left between them. The CDR3 has 14 residues. CDR1 LNHDA and CDR2 SQIVND come from the germline V gene (reference sequence). In DNA, the CDR3 is TGTGCCAGTAGTATAACCCAGATAAACACTGAAGCTTTCTTT. It encodes CASSITQINTEAFF.

This sequence joins TRBV12-1 and TRBJ2-7; the D segment call TRBD1 is taken from the table without a DNA check. TRBV12-1 is assigned pseudogene status. The CDR3 sequence is 13 residues long. This CDR3 is CASSPDRGSEQYF. The CDR3 nucleotides read TGTGCCAGCAGCCCTGACAGGGGAAGCGAGCAGTACTTC.

V gene TRBV2 combines with J gene TRBJ1-3, with D maybe TRBD1 (5 bases). Germline CDR1 and CDR2: SNHLY and FYNNEI. The V end was cut by 2 bases, the J end by 4 bases, with 15 bases between. This CDR3 has 16 amino acids. The CDR3 region has the DNA TGTGCCAGCAGTGAACAGAGGGCAGGGACCGGAAACACCATATATTTT. Its translation is CASSEQRAGTGNTIYF.

This rearrangement joins TRBV4-1 to TRBJ1-1; 7 bases fit TRBD1. Germline CDR1 and CDR2: MGHRA and YSYEKL. The CDR3 has 15 residues. Trimming took 0 bases from V and 8 from J; bases not matched to a gene: 9. CDR3 in DNA: TGCGCCAGCAGCCAAGATGGACAGGCAATGGGGGAAGCTTTCTTT. It is translated as CASSQDGQAMGEAFF.

The chain uses TRBV7-5 and TRBJ1-5; the table's D gene call, TRBD1, was not cross checked with the DNA. TRBV7-5 is recorded as a pseudogene. The CDR3 covers 16 residues. The CDR3 DNA reads TGTGCCAGAAGCTTAAAGGGACACCATAGCAATCAGCCCCAGCATTTT. Its translation: CARSLKGHHSNQPQHF.

This chain uses TRBV19 with TRBJ1-2, with D tentatively TRBD1 (6 bases). Trimming left V 7 bases short and J 4 bases short, with 16 bases between. Per the germline V gene, CDR1 is LNHDA and CDR2 is SQIVND (reference sequence). This CDR3 is built from 14 residues. In DNA form, the CDR3 reads TGTGCCAGTACCCCGGACAGAGTAGCCTATGGCTACACCTTC. Translated: CASTPDRVAYGYTF.

The gene calls are TRBV19 and TRBJ2-7; TRBD1 is a possible D gene (6 bases). Germline assignment: CDR1 LNHDA and CDR2 SQIVND (reference sequence). V gave up 1 base and J gave up 5 bases, with 15 bases separating them. The CDR3 has 15 residues. CDR3 coding DNA: TGTGCCAGTAGTATAGTTGGGGGCACGTCGGACGAGCAGTACTTC. It translates to CASSIVGGTSDEQYF.

The chain carries TRBV10-3 and TRBJ1-1; 11 bases agree with TRBD1. Losses at the gene ends were 8 bases for V and 5 bases for J; bases not matched to a gene: 10. CDR1 and CDR2 from the germline V gene are ENHRY and SYGVKD. The CDR3 totals 15 residues. CDR3 nucleotide sequence: TGTGCCATCCAAGGACAGGGGGCGAGTGGAACTGAAGCTTTCTTT. It translates to CAIQGQGASGTEAFF.

The chain recombines TRBV27 with TRBJ2-7; 9 nucleotides line up with TRBD2. The CDR3 runs to 18 residues. V was clipped by 6 bases and J by 7 bases; unmatched bases: 22. In germline, CDR1 is MNHEY, CDR2 SMNVEV (reference sequence). CDR3 coding DNA: TGTGCCAGCAGCCATCTCAGGACAGAAAGCGGGAGGAGAGGGGAGCAGTACTTC. It codes for CASSHLRTESGRRGEQYF.

The chain uses TRBV7-8 and TRBJ1-6; 9 bases map to TRBD1. The V segment lost 0 bases and the J segment 10 bases; nucleotides outside the gene matches: 7. Germline V gene sequence: CDR1 SGHVS, CDR2 FQNEAQ. The length of the CDR3 is 16 residues. The chain's CDR3 is CASSLASGTGFSPLHF. The CDR3 coding sequence is TGTGCCAGCAGCTTAGCCTCCGGGACAGGGTTCTCACCCCTCCACTTT.

The J gene is TRBJ2-7, the V gene TRBV10-2; 8 bases are shared with TRBD1. The CDR3 has 16 residues. The germline gives CDR1 WSHSY, CDR2 SAAADI. Trimming removed 3 bases from V and 2 bases from J; junction bases left unmatched: 9. CDR3: CASSDRDRQITYEQYF. The CDR3 coding sequence is TGCGCCAGCAGTGACAGGGACAGGCAAATTACCTACGAGCAGTACTTC.

V is TRBV6-6 and J is TRBJ2-7, with a weak D call TRBD2 (6 bases). This CDR3 region has 14 residues. Germline V gene data show CDR1 as MNHNY and CDR2 as SVGAGI (reference sequence). Trimming removed 8 bases at V and 0 bases at J, with 14 bases between. CDR3 in amino acids: CASLAGLHSYEQYF. For the CDR3, the DNA is TGTGCCAGCCTCGCGGGACTCCACTCCTACGAGCAGTACTTC.

This clone was recorded once. The J gene is TRBJ2-2, the V gene TRBV7-9; tentatively, D is TRBD2 (6 bases). The germline V gene has CDR1 SEHNR and CDR2 FQNEAQ (reference sequence). This CDR3 has 15 amino acids. V dropped 1 base and J dropped 4 bases, with 10 bases sitting between them. The CDR3 sequence is CASSLGGIGTGELFF. The CDR3 nucleotides read TGTGCCAGCAGCTTAGGCGGGATCGGCACCGGGGAGCTGTTTTTT.

In nucleotides, the CDR3 is TGTGCCAGCTTTAGCGGGGCCGCGGTGCGGACCCAGTACTTC. Translated: CASFSGAAVRTQYF. The gene calls are TRBV2 and TRBJ2-5; 8 positions agree with TRBD2. The V segment lost 8 bases and the J segment 7 bases; nucleotides outside the gene matches: 12. The CDR3 covers 14 residues. The germline V gene has CDR1 SNHLY and CDR2 FYNNEI.

The V gene is TRBV2, the J gene TRBJ2-1, with 8 bases fitting TRBD1. The CDR3 is 19 residues long. With 7 bases clipped from V and 1 base from J, the junction kept 18 bases outside the gene matches. CDR1 and CDR2 from the germline V gene are SNHLY and FYNNEI. This CDR3 is CASIMGRGGQGRSYNEQFF. CDR3 in DNA: TGTGCCAGCATCATGGGGCGGGGTGGACAGGGAAGGTCCTACAATGAGCAGTTCTTC.

The chain couples TRBV19 to TRBJ1-2; 7 positions match TRBD1. Germline loops: CDR1 LNHDA, CDR2 SQIVND (reference sequence). CDR3 size: 17 residues. V gave up 7 bases and J gave up 0 bases; unmatched junction bases: 14. CDR3 coding DNA: TGTGCCAGTACCCCTAGGACCGGGACAGACCCTAACTATGGCTACACCTTC. Translated: CASTPRTGTDPNYGYTF.

The chain couples TRBV19 to TRBJ1-1; D is ambiguous. The CDR3 covers 14 residues. V was cut by 5 bases and J by 5 bases, with 15 bases left in between. CDR1 and CDR2 from the germline V gene are LNHDA and SQIVND (reference sequence). The CDR3 nucleotides are TGTGCCAGTAGTGCTCTGGGTGGGTGGACTGAAGCTTTCTTT. Residues: CASSALGGWTEAFF. The whole variable domain, remainder taken from reference TRBV19 and TRBJ1-1, is DGGITQSPKYLFRKEGQNVTLSCEQNLNHDAMYWYRQDPGQGLRLIYYSQIVNDFQKGDIAEGYSVSREKKESFPLTVTSAQKNPTAFYLCASSALGGWTEAFFGQGTRLTVV.

On this clone itself: Its ends do not fully match the called genes, so a read error is possible. The chain joins TRBV9 to TRBJ2-7; TRBD1 aligns across 10 bases. Germline V gene sequence: CDR1 SGDLS, CDR2 YYNGEE. The CDR3 runs 15 residues. The CDR3 DNA sequence: TGTGCCAGCAGCGTAGAAGGGACAGGGGTTTACGAGCAGCACTTC. Translating it yields CASSVEGTGVYEQHF.